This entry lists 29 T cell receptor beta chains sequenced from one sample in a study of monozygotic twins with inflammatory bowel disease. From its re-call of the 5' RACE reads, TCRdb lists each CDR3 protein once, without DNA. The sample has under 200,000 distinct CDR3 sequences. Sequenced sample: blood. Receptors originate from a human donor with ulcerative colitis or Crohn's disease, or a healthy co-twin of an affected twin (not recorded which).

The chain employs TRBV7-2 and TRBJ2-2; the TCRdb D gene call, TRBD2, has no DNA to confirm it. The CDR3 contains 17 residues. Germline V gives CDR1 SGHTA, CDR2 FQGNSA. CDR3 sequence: CASSLSQAGDNTGELFF.

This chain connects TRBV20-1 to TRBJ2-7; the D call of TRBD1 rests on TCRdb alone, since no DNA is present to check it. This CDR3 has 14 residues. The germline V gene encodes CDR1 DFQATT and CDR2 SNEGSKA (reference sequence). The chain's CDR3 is CSARYGGRLYEQYF.

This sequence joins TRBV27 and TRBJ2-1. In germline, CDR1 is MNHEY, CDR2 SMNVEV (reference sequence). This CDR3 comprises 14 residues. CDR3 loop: CASSFSDIYNEQFF.

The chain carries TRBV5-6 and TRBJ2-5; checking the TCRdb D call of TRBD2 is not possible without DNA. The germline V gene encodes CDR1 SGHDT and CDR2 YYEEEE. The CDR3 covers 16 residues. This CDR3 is CASSPIGLAGEETQYF.

CDR3 protein: CSARVGTGDTGELFF. The rearrangement joins TRBV20-1 to TRBJ2-2; TCRdb gives TRBD1 as the D gene, but with no DNA this cannot be confirmed. The CDR3 is made up of 15 amino acids. Looked up from germline, CDR1 is DFQATT and CDR2 is SNEGSKA (reference sequence).

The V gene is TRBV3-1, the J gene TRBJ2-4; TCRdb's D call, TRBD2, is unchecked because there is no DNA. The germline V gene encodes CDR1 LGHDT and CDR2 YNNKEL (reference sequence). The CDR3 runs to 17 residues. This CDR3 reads CASSRSGTSGSWYIQYF.

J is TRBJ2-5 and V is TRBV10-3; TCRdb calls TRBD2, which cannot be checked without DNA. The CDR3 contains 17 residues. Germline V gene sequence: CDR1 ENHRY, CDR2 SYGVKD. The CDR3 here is CAISEPSRREGPETQYF.

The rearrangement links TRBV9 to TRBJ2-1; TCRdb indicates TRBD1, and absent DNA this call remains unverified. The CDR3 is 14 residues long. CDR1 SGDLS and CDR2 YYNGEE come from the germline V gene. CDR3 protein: CASSVRAPYNEQFF.

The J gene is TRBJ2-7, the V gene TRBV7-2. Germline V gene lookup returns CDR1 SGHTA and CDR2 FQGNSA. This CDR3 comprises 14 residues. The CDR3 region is CASSVRGSSYEQYF.

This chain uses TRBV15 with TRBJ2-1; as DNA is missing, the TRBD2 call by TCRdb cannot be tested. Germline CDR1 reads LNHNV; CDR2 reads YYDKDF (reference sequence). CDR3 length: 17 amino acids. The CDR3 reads CATSSGLAGGSYNEQFF.

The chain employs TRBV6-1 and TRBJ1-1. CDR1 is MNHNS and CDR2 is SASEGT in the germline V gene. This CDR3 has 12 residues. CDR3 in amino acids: CASGRGWTEAFF.

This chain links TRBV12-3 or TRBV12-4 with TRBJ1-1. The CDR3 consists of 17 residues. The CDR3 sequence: CASSPARQSPLGTEAFF.

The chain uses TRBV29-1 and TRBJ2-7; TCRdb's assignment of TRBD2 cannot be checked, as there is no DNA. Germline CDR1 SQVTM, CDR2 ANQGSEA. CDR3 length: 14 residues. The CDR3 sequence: CSVETLAGGFEQYF.

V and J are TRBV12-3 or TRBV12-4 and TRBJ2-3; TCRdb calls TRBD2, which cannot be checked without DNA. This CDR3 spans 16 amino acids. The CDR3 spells CASSFRTSGSTDTQYF.

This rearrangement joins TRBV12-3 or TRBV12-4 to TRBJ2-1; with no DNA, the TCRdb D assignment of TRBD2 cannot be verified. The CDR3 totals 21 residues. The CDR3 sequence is CASSLRGGTSGSGSSYNEQFF.

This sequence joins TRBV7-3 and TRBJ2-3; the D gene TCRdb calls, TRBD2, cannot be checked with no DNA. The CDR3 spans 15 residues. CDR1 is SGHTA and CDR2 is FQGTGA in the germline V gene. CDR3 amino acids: CASSFYGGRSDTQYF.

CDR3 sequence: CASSFGGGNNSPLHF. The V gene is TRBV7-9, the J gene TRBJ1-6. The CDR3 length is 15 residues. The germline V gene has CDR1 SEHNR and CDR2 FQNEAQ (reference sequence). Full variable domain (rest looked up from reference TRBV7-9 and TRBJ1-6): DTGVSQNPRHKITKRGQNVTFRCDPISEHNRLYWYRQTLGQGPEFLTYFQNEAQLEKSRLLSDRFSAERPKGSFSTLEIQRTEQGDSAMYLCASSFGGGNNSPLHFGNGTRLTVT.

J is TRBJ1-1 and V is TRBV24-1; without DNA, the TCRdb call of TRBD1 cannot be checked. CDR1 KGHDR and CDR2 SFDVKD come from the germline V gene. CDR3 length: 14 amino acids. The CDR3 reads CATSDRGPNTEAFF.

The CDR3 loop reads CSAMDRGYEQYF. V gene TRBV20-1 combines with J gene TRBJ2-7; the D gene TCRdb calls, TRBD1, cannot be checked with no DNA. Per germline, CDR1 DFQATT and CDR2 SNEGSKA (reference sequence). The CDR3 totals 12 residues.

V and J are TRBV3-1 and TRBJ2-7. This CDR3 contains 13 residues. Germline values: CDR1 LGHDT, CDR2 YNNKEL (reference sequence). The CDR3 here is CASSPSLSYEQYF.

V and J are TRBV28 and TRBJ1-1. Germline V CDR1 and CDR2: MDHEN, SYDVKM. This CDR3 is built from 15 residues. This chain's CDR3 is CASSAYNDGYTEAFF.

CDR3 region: CSARAGEAQQYF. This chain uses TRBV20-1 with TRBJ2-7; TCRdb's D call, TRBD2, is unchecked because there is no DNA. Germline assignment: CDR1 DFQATT and CDR2 SNEGSKA (reference sequence). The CDR3 spans 12 residues.

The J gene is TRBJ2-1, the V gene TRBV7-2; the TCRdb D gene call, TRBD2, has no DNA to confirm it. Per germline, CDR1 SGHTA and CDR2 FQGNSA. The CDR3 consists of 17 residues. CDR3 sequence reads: CASSPYAGGPVGNEQFF.

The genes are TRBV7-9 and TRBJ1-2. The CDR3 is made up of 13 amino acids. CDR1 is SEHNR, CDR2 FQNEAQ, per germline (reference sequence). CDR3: CASSFADSYGYTF.

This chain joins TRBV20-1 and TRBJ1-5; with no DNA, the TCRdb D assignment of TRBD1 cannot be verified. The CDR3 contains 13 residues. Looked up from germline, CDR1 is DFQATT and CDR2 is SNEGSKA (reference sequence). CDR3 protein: CSALSGFNQPQHF.

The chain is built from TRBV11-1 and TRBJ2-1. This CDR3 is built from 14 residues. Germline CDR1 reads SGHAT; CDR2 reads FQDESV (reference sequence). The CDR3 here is CASSSSGNRGEQFF.

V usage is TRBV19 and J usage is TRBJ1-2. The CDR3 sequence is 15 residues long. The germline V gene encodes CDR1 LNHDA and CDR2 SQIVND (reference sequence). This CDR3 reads CASSIAPGSNYGYTF.

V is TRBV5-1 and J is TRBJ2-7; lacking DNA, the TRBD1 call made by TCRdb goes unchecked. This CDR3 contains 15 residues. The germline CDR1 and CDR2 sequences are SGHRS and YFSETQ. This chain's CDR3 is CASSSLTGGAYEQYF.

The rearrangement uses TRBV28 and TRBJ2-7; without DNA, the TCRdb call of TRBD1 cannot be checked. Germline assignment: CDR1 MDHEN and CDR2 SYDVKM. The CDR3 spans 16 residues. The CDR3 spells CASSLPGQGRDYEQYF.